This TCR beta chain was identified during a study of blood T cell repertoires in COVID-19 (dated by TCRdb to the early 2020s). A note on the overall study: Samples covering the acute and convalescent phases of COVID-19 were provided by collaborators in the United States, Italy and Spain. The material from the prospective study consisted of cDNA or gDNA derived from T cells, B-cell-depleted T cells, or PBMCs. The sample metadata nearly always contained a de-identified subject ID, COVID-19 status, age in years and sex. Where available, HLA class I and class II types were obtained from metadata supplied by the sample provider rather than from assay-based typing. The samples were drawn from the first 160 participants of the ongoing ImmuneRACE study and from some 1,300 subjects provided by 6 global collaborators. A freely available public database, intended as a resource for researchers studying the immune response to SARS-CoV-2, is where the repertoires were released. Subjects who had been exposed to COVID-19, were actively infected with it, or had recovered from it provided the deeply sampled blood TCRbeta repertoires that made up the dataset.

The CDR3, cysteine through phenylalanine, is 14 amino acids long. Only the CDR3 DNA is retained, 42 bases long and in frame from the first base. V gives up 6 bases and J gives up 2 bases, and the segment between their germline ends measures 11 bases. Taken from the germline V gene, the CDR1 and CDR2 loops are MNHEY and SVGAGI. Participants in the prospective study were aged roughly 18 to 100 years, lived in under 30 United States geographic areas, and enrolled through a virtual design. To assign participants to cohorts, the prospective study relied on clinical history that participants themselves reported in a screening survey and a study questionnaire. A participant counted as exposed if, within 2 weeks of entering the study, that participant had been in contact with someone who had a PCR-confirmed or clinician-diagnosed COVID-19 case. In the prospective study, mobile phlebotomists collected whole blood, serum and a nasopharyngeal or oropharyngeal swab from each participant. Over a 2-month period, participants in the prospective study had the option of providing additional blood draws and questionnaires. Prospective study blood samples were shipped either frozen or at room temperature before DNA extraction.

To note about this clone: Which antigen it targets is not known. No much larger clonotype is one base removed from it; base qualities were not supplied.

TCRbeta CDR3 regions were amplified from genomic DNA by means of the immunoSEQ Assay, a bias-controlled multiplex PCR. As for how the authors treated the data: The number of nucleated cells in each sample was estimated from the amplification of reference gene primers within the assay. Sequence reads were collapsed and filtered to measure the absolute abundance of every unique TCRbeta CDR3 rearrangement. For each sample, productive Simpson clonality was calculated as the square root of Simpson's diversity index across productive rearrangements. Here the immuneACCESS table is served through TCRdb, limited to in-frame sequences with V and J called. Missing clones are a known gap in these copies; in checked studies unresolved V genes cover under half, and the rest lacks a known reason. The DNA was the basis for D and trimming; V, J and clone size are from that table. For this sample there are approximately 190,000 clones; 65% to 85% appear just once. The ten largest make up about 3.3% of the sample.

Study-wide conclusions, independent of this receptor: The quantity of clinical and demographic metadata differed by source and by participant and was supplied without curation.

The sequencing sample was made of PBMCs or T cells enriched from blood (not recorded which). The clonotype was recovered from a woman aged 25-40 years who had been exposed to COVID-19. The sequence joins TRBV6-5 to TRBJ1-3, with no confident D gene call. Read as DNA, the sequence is TGTGCCAGCAGCCCCGCGGGGACTGGAAACACCATATATTTT. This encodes CASSPAGTGNTIYF.